The present T cell receptor beta chain was sequenced within a study of OX40 agonist ivuxolimab in advanced cancers. Sequenced by immunoSEQ multiplex PCR; TCRdb stores in-frame clones only, minus some. The sample lists some 130,000 clones, around 89% occurring once. CDR1 is SGDLS, CDR2 YYNGEE, per germline. J was trimmed by 2 bases and V by 0 bases; bases with no gene match: 9. The CDR3 has 17 amino acids. The sequencing here drew on CD4+ or CD8+ T cells sorted from blood, taken in a trial of the OX40 agonist ivuxolimab. This chain links TRBV9 with TRBJ2-5, with TRBD1 matching 8 bases. This TCR was recovered from an adult with an advanced solid tumor such as melanoma, head and neck, liver or kidney cancer. The CDR3 bases are TGTGCCAGCAGCGTAGCTATAGGACAGGGTTTTCAAGAGACCCAGTACTTC. It codes for CASSVAIGQGFQETQYF.